Below, 8 T cell receptor beta chains from the same sample are listed, as sequenced in a study of PD-1 blockade in classical Hodgkin lymphoma. The patients all showed relapse after autologous stem cell transplantation, while their brentuximab vedotin exposure varied. Sequenced by immunoSEQ multiplex PCR; TCRdb stores in-frame clones only, minus some. Among about 40,000 clones listed, around 87% were seen once. This specimen consisted of peripheral blood mononuclear cells (PBMCs), obtained at baseline. The origin of the receptors is a human donor with classical Hodgkin lymphoma.

J is TRBJ2-1 and V is TRBV5-1; TRBD2 aligns across 10 bases. Germline values: CDR1 SGHRS, CDR2 YFSETQ. The V gene end was trimmed by 4 bases and the J gene end by 7 bases; junction bases not matched to a gene: 8. The CDR3 has 15 residues. The CDR3 DNA follows: TGCGCCAGCAGCGGGGGACTAGCGAGGCCTAATGAGCAGTTCTTC. Protein sequence: CASSGGLARPNEQFF.

The rearrangement joins TRBV29-1 to TRBJ1-2; no clear D gene. Trimming took 6 bases from V and 5 from J, leaving 16 bases between them. Germline values: CDR1 SQVTM, CDR2 ANQGSEA. CDR3 length equals 13 residues. DNA of the CDR3: TGCAGCGTAGGCTTCGGTAGCCGTTATGGCTACACCTTC. Protein sequence: CSVGFGSRYGYTF.

This clone was seen just once. The chain combines TRBV2 with TRBJ1-3; D unresolved. Trimming left V 6 bases short and J 4 bases short, with 7 bases between. The CDR3 contains 12 residues. Germline lookup yields CDR1 SNHLY and CDR2 FYNNEI. The chain's CDR3 is CASRSMGNTIYF. The CDR3 DNA sequence: TGTGCCAGCAGGTCCATGGGAAACACCATATATTTT.

The CDR3 DNA reads TGTGCCAGCTCGCTGGGACTAGCGGGATCCACAGATACGCAGTATTTT. Protein sequence: CASSLGLAGSTDTQYF. The V call is TRBV18, the J call TRBJ2-3; 13 nucleotides agree with TRBD2. Germline loops: CDR1 KGHSH, CDR2 LQKENI. V was clipped by 6 bases and J by 2 bases; unmatched bases: 5. The CDR3 consists of 16 residues.

The chain couples TRBV7-8 to TRBJ2-1; maybe TRBD2 (5 bases). CDR1 SGHVS and CDR2 FQNEAQ come from the germline V gene. This CDR3 is built from 14 residues. V gave up 1 base and J gave up 2 bases, with 6 bases separating them. The CDR3 region has the DNA TGTGCCAGCAGCTTAGGACTAACCTACAATGAGCAGTTCTTC. Translating gives CASSLGLTYNEQFF.

The V and J genes are TRBV7-2 and TRBJ2-1, with D possibly matching TRBD1 (7 bases). The germline gives CDR1 SGHTA, CDR2 FQGNSA. The germline V and J ends were trimmed by 3 bases and 6 bases, with 15 bases remaining between them. This CDR3 region has 15 residues. The chain's CDR3 is CASSFSGGFANEQFF. In DNA, the CDR3 is TGTGCCAGCAGCTTCTCAGGGGGGTTCGCCAATGAGCAGTTCTTC.

This chain uses TRBV27 with TRBJ2-1; 10 bases line up with TRBD2. The junction had 9 bases not matched to a gene; V was cut back by 1 base and J by 0 bases. There are 19 residues in the CDR3. Germline V CDR1 and CDR2: MNHEY, SMNVEV (reference sequence). CDR3 in amino acids: CASSLFPSGRRGSYNEQFF. CDR3 nucleotides: TGTGCCAGCAGTTTATTTCCTAGCGGGAGAAGGGGCTCCTACAATGAGCAGTTCTTC.

The chain employs TRBV18 and TRBJ2-7; 9 bases are shared with TRBD2. Trimming at V came to 2 bases and at J to 2 bases, leaving 10 bases not matched to a gene. Germline V gene data show CDR1 as KGHSH and CDR2 as LQKENI. The CDR3 contains 17 residues. DNA of the CDR3: TGTGCCAGCTCACCAAGGTTTGTGGCTAGCGGGACCTACGAGCAGTACTTC. As protein: CASSPRFVASGTYEQYF.